The TCR beta chain described here comes from a study of CD8+CD57+ T cells in acquired aplastic anemia. In its sample, this clonotype ranks as medium-sized (0.01 to 0.1%). As yet, its antigen is unknown. Genomic DNA constituted the template upon which TCR beta VDJ and CDR3 profiling was performed. MiXCR, applied by TCRdb to the reads, yields one record per CDR3 protein. Altogether about 20,000 distinct CDR3 sequences are present, approximately 37% being singletons, with the ten largest covering approximately 87%. General study points: Compared with total CD4+ and CD8+ cell pools, patient CD8+CD57+ cells were less diverse.

Germline V gene data show CDR1 as LNHNV and CDR2 as YYDKDF (reference sequence). The V end was cut by 1 base, the J end by 2 bases, with 8 bases between. There are 14 residues in the CDR3. It was patients with CD8+CD57+ cell expansion by flow cytometry who were chosen for sequencing. Sequenced as well were CD8+CD57+ effector memory cells (from 2 of 12 patients). A bead step enriched CD8+CD57+ cells and gave a mean 1.6 ug DNA. The sequence was collected from a human donor with aplastic anemia. The sequenced sample consisted of CD8+CD57+ T cells sorted from PBMCs. Subset noted: bead-enriched CD8+CD57+ effector memory T cells from SAA patients. The rearrangement uses TRBV15 and TRBJ2-5; D possibly corresponds to TRBD1 (6 bases). DNA for the CDR3: TGTGCCACCAGCAGAGGACAGGAGCAAGAGACCCAGTACTTC. The encoded protein is CATSRGQEQETQYF.